The 23 T cell receptor beta chains below all came from one sample that was sequenced in a study of blood T cell repertoires in COVID-19 (dated by TCRdb to 2020 to 2021). The library was built by means of the immunoSEQ multiplex PCR assay. Sourced from immuneACCESS, this table was stored by TCRdb with only in-frame sequences that have V and J called. A share of the clones is absent; for the studies checked, an unresolved V gene accounts for under half, and the remainder has no known explanation. Counted in this sample were over 130,000 clones; under 85% of them appeared once. Roughly 1.7% of the sample belongs to the ten largest clones. Material: PBMCs or T cells enriched from blood (not recorded which). The source is a woman younger than 30 who had been exposed to COVID-19.

This sequence joins TRBV7-9 and TRBJ1-2; D ambiguous. Germline CDR1 and CDR2: SEHNR and FQNEAQ (reference sequence). This CDR3 contains 18 residues. V shed 5 bases and J shed 0 bases, with 22 bases lying between them. The CDR3 DNA reads as TGTGCCAGCAGCCACCTCGAATTTTTGTCGGGTTCTAACTATGGCTACACCTTC. This encodes CASSHLEFLSGSNYGYTF.

This chain links TRBV5-1 with TRBJ2-3; tentative D call: TRBD2 (5 bases). Germline V gene lookup returns CDR1 SGHRS and CDR2 YFSETQ. The CDR3 runs 14 residues. V was cut by 4 bases and J by 4 bases, with 13 bases left in between. The CDR3 DNA follows: TGCGCCAGCAGCCGCCTCGGGATGGCAGATACGCAGTATTTT. This codes for CASSRLGMADTQYF.

The genes are TRBV29-1 and TRBJ2-1; 9 nucleotides match TRBD1. This CDR3 has 16 residues. V trimming: 6 bases; J trimming: 4 bases; junction bases outside the gene matches: 13. CDR1 SQVTM and CDR2 ANQGSEA come from the germline V gene. In DNA form, the CDR3 reads TGCAGCGTCGTTCCGTTACAGGGGGCGTATTACAATGAGCAGTTCTTC. Amino acid sequence: CSVVPLQGAYYNEQFF.

CDR3 DNA sequence: TGTGCCAGCAGCTTGGTCAGAAGTCATCAGCCCCAGCATTTT. Amino acid sequence: CASSLVRSHQPQHF. The gene calls are TRBV5-5 and TRBJ1-5; D call uncertain. The CDR3 sequence is 14 residues long. Germline CDR1 reads SGHKS; CDR2 reads YYEKEE (reference sequence). V was trimmed by 0 bases and J by 5 bases, leaving 9 bases between them.

This chain connects TRBV5-1 to TRBJ1-2; 11 nucleotides agree with TRBD1. This CDR3 contains 15 residues. In germline, CDR1 is SGHRS, CDR2 YFSETQ. The V segment lost 4 bases and the J segment 7 bases; nucleotides outside the gene matches: 9. The CDR3 reads CASSTGQGDVRGYTF. In DNA, the CDR3 is TGCGCCAGCAGCACGGGACAGGGGGACGTGCGTGGCTACACCTTC.

The J gene is TRBJ1-2, the V gene TRBV6-1; unclear D gene. The CDR3 is made up of 13 amino acids. The ends were cut back, 4 bases at V and 1 base at J, with 7 bases in the middle. Germline CDR1 reads MNHNS; CDR2 reads SASEGT. CDR3 sequence reads: CASSANYNYGYTF. DNA for the CDR3: TGTGCCAGCAGTGCTAACTATAACTATGGCTACACCTTC.

The chain employs TRBV7-9 and TRBJ1-4, with D hard to call. This CDR3 is built from 14 residues. Trimming took 1 base from V and 5 from J, leaving 8 bases between them. CDR1 and CDR2 (germline): SEHNR, FQNEAQ (reference sequence). The CDR3 loop reads CASSLGDGNEKLFF. The CDR3 region has the DNA TGTGCCAGCAGCTTAGGCGACGGGAATGAAAAACTGTTTTTT.

V usage is TRBV6-1 and J usage is TRBJ2-3; 9 nucleotides align to TRBD2. Germline trimming cut 2 bases from V and 2 bases from J; bases unmatched to any gene: 5. In germline, CDR1 is MNHNS, CDR2 SASEGT. This CDR3 comprises 16 residues. Here the CDR3 DNA reads TGTGCCAGCAGTGAAAATCGACTAGCGGTCACAGATACGCAGTATTTT. Translated: CASSENRLAVTDTQYF.

This chain joins TRBV7-2 and TRBJ2-7; D unresolved. Germline CDR1 is SGHTA and CDR2 is FQGNSA. The CDR3 covers 12 residues. The V gene lost 4 bases and the J gene lost 2 bases, with 6 bases spanning the gap. This CDR3 is CASSSPAYEQYF. CDR3 DNA sequence: TGTGCCAGCAGCTCCCCCGCCTACGAGCAGTACTTC.

This chain connects TRBV5-4 to TRBJ2-6; 9 nucleotides agree with TRBD1. The germline gives CDR1 SGHNT, CDR2 YYREEE (reference sequence). Unmatched junction bases numbered 4, after V lost 3 bases and J lost 0 bases. CDR3 size: 17 residues. CDR3 coding DNA: TGTGCCAGCAGCTCGACAGGGGGAGTCTCTGGGGCCAACGTCCTGACTTTC. Translating it yields CASSSTGGVSGANVLTF.

The rearrangement joins TRBV5-1 to TRBJ2-7, with 8 positions matching TRBD2. Germline CDR1 is SGHRS and CDR2 is YFSETQ. The CDR3 is 14 amino acids. With 3 bases clipped from V and 2 bases from J, the junction kept 4 bases outside the gene matches. CDR3 nucleotides: TGCGCCAGCAGCTCCGGGGGGGTCCCCTACGAGCAGTACTTC. This gives the protein CASSSGGVPYEQYF. The full variable domain, in which reference TRBV5-1 and TRBJ2-7 provide the parts outside the CDR3, is KAGVTQTPRYLIKTRGQQVTLSCSPISGHRSVSWYQQTPGQGLQFLFEYFSETQRNKGNFPGRFSGRQFSNSRSEMNVSTLELGDSALYLCASSSGGVPYEQYFGPGTRLTVT.

The CDR3 is CAWSLRGQTNSPLHF. The CDR3 DNA follows: TGTGCCTGGAGTCTTCGGGGACAAACTAATTCACCCCTCCACTTT. This rearrangement joins TRBV30 to TRBJ1-6; possibly TRBD1 for D (6 bases). The ends were cut back, 2 bases at V and 6 bases at J, with 14 bases in the middle. Germline V gives CDR1 GTSNPN, CDR2 SVGIG (reference sequence). The length of the CDR3 is 15 residues.

The chain employs TRBV3-1 (or the pseudogene TRBV3-2) and TRBJ1-5; no definite D call. Looked up from germline, CDR1 is LGHDT and CDR2 is YNNKEL (reference sequence). There are 14 residues in the CDR3. V lost 5 bases and J 3 bases, leaving 11 bases between the germline ends. CDR3 coding DNA: TGTGCCAGCAGCGAAAACCGAGTCAATCAGCCCCAGCATTTT. Protein product: CASSENRVNQPQHF.

The table lists this clone with a count of one. V usage is TRBV10-1 and J usage is TRBJ2-2, with TRBD2 identical over 8 bases. V lost 2 bases to trimming and J lost 1 base; unmatched junction nucleotides: 6. This CDR3 region has 17 residues. Germline CDR1 WNHNN, CDR2 SYGVQD (reference sequence). CDR3 sequence: CASSEGGLAGNTGELFF. For the CDR3, the DNA is TGCGCCAGCAGTGAGGGGGGTCTAGCGGGGAACACCGGGGAGCTGTTTTTT.

The chain links TRBV4-1 to TRBJ2-1; TRBD2 matches 12 bases. V lost 2 bases and J lost 10; bases outside the gene matches: 6. Germline assignment: CDR1 MGHRA and CDR2 YSYEKL. The CDR3 runs to 15 residues. The CDR3 DNA is TGCGCCAGCAGCCAAAGGACTAGCGGGGAACCCGAGCAGTTCTTC. This codes for CASSQRTSGEPEQFF.

The chain links TRBV27 to TRBJ2-2; 7 bases agree with TRBD1. The V segment lost 2 bases and the J segment 5 bases; nucleotides outside the gene matches: 14. The CDR3 sequence is 18 residues long. In germline, CDR1 is MNHEY, CDR2 SMNVEV (reference sequence). CDR3 residues: CASSLGRRTGEYTGELFF. CDR3 DNA: TGTGCCAGCAGTTTAGGCAGGCGGACAGGAGAGTATACCGGGGAGCTGTTTTTT.

The chain employs TRBV6-1 and TRBJ2-5; 7 nucleotides agree with TRBD2. V was pared by 3 bases and J by 2 bases, with 15 bases of the junction left unmatched. Germline V gives CDR1 MNHNS, CDR2 SASEGT. This CDR3 comprises 18 residues. The CDR3 DNA follows: TGTGCCAGCAGTGAGATACCTTGGGAGGGGCTGACACAAGAGACCCAGTACTTC. Amino acid sequence: CASSEIPWEGLTQETQYF.

J is TRBJ2-7 and V is TRBV30, with 11 bases lining up with TRBD2. With 0 bases clipped from V and 1 base from J, the junction kept 2 bases outside the gene matches. The CDR3 totals 15 residues. Per germline, CDR1 GTSNPN and CDR2 SVGIG (reference sequence). The CDR3: CAWSVSGRGSYEQYF. The DNA of the CDR3 is TGTGCCTGGAGTGTTAGCGGGAGGGGGTCCTACGAGCAGTACTTC.

This chain joins TRBV19 and TRBJ1-5; 9 bases line up with TRBD1. This CDR3 spans 15 amino acids. V shed 3 bases, J shed 3 bases, and the junction held 3 bases outside the gene matches. Germline V gene data show CDR1 as LNHDA and CDR2 as SQIVND (reference sequence). The CDR3 here is CASSMTGGHNQPQHF. CDR3 DNA: TGTGCCAGTAGTATGACAGGGGGACACAATCAGCCCCAGCATTTT.

This chain links TRBV5-1 with TRBJ2-3, with D perhaps matching TRBD1 (6 bases). V lost 0 bases and J lost 7, with 18 bases in between. This CDR3 region has 16 residues. CDR1 is SGHRS and CDR2 is YFSETQ in the germline V gene. CDR3 protein: CASSLALLSGQHTQYF. CDR3 sequence (DNA): TGCGCCAGCAGCTTGGCCCTTCTTTCGGGACAACATACGCAGTATTTT. The complete variable domain, with remaining parts taken from reference TRBV5-1 and TRBJ2-3, reads KAGVTQTPRYLIKTRGQQVTLSCSPISGHRSVSWYQQTPGQGLQFLFEYFSETQRNKGNFPGRFSGRQFSNSRSEMNVSTLELGDSALYLCASSLALLSGQHTQYFGPGTRLTVL.

This sequence joins TRBV6-2 or TRBV6-3 and TRBJ2-7; perhaps TRBD2 as D (5 bases). Trimming stripped 2 bases from V and 1 base from J, with 18 bases between. CDR1 and CDR2 from the germline V gene are MNHEY and SVGEGT. The CDR3 loop spans 17 amino acids. CDR3 coding DNA: TGTGCCAGCAGTTACGGCCGCGAGCGGATACGTTCCTACGAGCAGTACTTC. It is translated as CASSYGRERIRSYEQYF.

The rearrangement joins TRBV6-2 or TRBV6-3 to TRBJ1-5, with 9 bases fitting TRBD1. CDR3 length: 18 residues. V shed 0 bases and J 0 bases; nucleotides not matched to a gene: 6. Germline-derived CDR1 and CDR2 are MNHEY and SVGEGT. The CDR3 nucleotides read TGTGCCAGCAGTTACTCGAGAGACAGGGGGTATAGCAATCAGCCCCAGCATTTT. This translates into CASSYSRDRGYSNQPQHF.

The chain uses TRBV27 and TRBJ2-3, with TRBD2 matching 7 bases. Germline CDR1 reads MNHEY; CDR2 reads SMNVEV (reference sequence). The CDR3 spans 18 residues. V dropped 4 bases and J dropped 1; count of bases not matched to a gene: 14. The CDR3 reads CASSSWAGVGQGTDTQYF. CDR3 DNA: TGTGCCAGCAGTTCATGGGCGGGGGTGGGGCAGGGCACAGATACGCAGTATTTT.